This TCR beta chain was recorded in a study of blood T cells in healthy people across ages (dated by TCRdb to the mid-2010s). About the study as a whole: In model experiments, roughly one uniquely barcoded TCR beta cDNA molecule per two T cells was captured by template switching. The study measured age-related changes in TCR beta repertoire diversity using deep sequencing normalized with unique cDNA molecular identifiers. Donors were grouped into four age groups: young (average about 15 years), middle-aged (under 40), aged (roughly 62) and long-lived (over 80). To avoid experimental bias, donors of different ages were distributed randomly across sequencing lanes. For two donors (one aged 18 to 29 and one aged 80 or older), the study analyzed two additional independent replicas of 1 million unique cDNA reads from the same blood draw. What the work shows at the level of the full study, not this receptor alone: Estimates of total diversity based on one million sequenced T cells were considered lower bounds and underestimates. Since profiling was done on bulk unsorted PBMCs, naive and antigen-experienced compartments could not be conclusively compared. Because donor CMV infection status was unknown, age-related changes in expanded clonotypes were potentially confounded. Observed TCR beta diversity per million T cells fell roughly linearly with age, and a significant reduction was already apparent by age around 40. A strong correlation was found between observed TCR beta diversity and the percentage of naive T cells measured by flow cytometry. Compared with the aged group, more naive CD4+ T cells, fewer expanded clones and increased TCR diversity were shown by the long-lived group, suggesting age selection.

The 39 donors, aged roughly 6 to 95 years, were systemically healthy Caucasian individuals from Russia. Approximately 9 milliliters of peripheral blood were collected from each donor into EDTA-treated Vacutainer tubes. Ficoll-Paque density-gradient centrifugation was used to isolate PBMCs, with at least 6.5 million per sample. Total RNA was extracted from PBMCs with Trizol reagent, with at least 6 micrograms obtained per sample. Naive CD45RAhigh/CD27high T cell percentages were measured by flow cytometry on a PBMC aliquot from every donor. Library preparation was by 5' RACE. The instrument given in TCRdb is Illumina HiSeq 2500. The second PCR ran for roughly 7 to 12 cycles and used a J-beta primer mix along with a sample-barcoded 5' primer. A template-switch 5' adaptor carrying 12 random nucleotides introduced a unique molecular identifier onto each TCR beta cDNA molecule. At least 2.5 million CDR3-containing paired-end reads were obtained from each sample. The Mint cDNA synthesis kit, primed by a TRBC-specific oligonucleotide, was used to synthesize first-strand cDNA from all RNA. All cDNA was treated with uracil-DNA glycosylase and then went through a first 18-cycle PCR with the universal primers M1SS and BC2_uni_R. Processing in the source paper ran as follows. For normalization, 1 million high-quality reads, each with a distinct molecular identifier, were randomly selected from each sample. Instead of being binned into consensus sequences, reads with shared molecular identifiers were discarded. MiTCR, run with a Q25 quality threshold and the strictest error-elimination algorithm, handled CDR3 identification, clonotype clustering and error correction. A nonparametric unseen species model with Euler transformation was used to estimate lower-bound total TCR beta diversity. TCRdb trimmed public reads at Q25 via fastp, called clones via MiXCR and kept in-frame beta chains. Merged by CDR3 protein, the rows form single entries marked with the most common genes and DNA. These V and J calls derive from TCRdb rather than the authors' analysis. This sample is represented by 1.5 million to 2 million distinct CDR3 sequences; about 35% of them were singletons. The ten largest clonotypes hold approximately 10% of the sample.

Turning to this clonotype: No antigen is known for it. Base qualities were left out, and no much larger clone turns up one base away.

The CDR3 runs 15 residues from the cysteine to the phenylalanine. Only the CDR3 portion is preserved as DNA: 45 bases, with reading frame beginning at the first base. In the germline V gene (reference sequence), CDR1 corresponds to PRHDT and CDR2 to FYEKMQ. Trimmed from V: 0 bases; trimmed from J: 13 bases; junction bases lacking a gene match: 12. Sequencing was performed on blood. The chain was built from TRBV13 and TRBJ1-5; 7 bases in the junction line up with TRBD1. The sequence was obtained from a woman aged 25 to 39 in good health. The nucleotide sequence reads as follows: TGTGCCAGCAGCTTAGGCGGGGACAGAGTATTTCCACAGCATTTT. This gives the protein CASSLGGDRVFPQHF.